This T cell receptor (beta chain) was sequenced for a study of T cell changes during pregnancy in multiple sclerosis. Some clones are missing from TCRdb's copy, which holds only in-frame ones; the method was immunoSEQ multiplex PCR. Of about 93,000 clones in the sample, almost 95% are singletons; the top ten hold about 2%. The V and J ends lost 0 bases and 5 bases, in that order; junction bases with no gene match: 1. Germline V CDR1 and CDR2: SGHRS, YFSETQ. The CDR3 is 14 residues long. As regards this clone: The same CDR3 is also encoded by other DNA sequences in this sample.

The clonotype originates from a female donor with multiple sclerosis, enrolled in a pregnancy study. The gene calls are TRBV5-1 and TRBJ2-2, with 7 bases identical to TRBD2. The input for sequencing was peripheral blood, taken after pregnancy. The CDR3 here is CASSLAGGTGELFF. CDR3 DNA sequence: TGCGCCAGCAGCTTGGCGGGGGGAACCGGGGAGCTGTTTTTT.